These 3 T cell receptor beta chains came from one sample sequenced in a study of siplizumab effects on memory and regulatory T cells. TCRdb's copy holds only in-frame clones and misses some; the assay was immunoSEQ multiplex PCR. The sample records 20,000 or so clones, over 35% being singletons. Coculturing was carried out on the mixed lymphocyte reaction cells. It lasted six to seven days and was done at 37°C. No cognate antigen is known for these TCRs. The sequenced sample was CFSE-low (dividing) CD4+ T cells sorted from an allogeneic mixed lymphocyte reaction. The receptors shown here come from a human donor in good health; the cells came from an allogeneic mixed lymphocyte reaction. Some clones in this sample may be carry-over from other donors' samples.

The rearrangement links TRBV2 to TRBJ2-5; D uncertain. The ends were cut back, 6 bases at V and 8 bases at J, with 10 bases in the middle. Germline CDR1 and CDR2: SNHLY and FYNNEI. The CDR3 sequence is 11 residues long. CDR3 protein: CASSPTSTQYF. The CDR3 region has the DNA TGTGCCAGCAGCCCGACAAGCACCCAGTACTTC.

The chain combines TRBV15 with TRBJ1-5; TRBD1 is a possible D gene (5 bases). Germline V lookup: CDR1 LNHNV, CDR2 YYDKDF (reference sequence). Between the trimmed V and J ends, which lost 5 bases and 7 bases, there was a span of 12 bases. The CDR3 covers 13 residues. The CDR3 region has the DNA TGTGCCACCAGCGGGACCTTAGGCCAGCCCCAGCATTTT. It is translated as CATSGTLGQPQHF.

This clone turned up a few times. The junction and the germline gene differ at one end; a read error may be behind it. The V and J genes are TRBV25-1 and TRBJ2-7, with TRBD1 matching 9 bases. The CDR3 runs to 12 residues. Germline V gene data show CDR1 as MGHDK and CDR2 as SYGVNS. The DNA of the CDR3 is TGTGCCAGCAGTGATACCGGGACAGGGCCTACTTTC. Translating gives CASSDTGTGPTF.